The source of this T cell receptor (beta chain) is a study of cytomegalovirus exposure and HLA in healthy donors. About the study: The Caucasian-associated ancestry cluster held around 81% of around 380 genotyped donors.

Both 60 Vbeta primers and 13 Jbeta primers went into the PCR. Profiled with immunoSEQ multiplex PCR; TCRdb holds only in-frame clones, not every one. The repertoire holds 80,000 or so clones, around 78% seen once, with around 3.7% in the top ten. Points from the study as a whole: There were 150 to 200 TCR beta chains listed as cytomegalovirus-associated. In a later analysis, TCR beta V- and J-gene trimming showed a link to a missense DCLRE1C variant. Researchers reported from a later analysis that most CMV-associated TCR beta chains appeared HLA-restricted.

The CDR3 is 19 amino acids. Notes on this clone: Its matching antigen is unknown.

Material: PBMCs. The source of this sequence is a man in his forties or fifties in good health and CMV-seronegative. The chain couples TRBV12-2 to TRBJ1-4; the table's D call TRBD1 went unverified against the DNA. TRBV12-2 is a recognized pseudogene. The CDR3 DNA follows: TGTGCAAGTCGCTTAAAGGCAGTCCGGGACAGGGAGTGGAGTGAAAAACTGTTTTTT. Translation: CASRLKAVRDREWSEKLFF.